This T cell receptor (beta chain) appears in the sequencing data of a study of shared clonotypes between healthy human individuals. General study results and limits: Shared across several donors were roughly 5% of the naive CD4 clonotypes. Memory subsets generally showed lower estimated richness than naive subsets.

CDR3 length equals 14 residues. Germline CDR1 reads LNHDA; CDR2 reads SQIVND (reference sequence). V was clipped by 1 base and J by 1 base, with 5 bases between them. Assay: immunoSEQ multiplex PCR; the TCRdb copy retains only in-frame clones and omits some. The data contain 2 million to 2.5 million clones, 95% of them singletons. About this clone: The antigen is not known.

This TCR derives from a man aged 18 to 30 in good health. The V call is TRBV19, the J call TRBJ1-5; D is ambiguous. Sequenced input: naive CD4+ T cells sorted from blood. The sample's subset: CD45RA+ positively selected. This chain's CDR3 is CASSIAQSNQPQHF. As DNA, the CDR3 is TGTGCCAGTAGTATAGCCCAGAGCAATCAGCCCCAGCATTTT.